This TCR beta chain originates from a study of blood T cells in healthy people across ages. A J-beta primer mix and a sample-barcoded 5' primer were used in a second PCR of roughly 6 to 11 cycles. TCRdb re-derived calls from the 5' RACE reads in MiXCR, one entry per CDR3 protein. The sample lists 600,000 to 850,000 distinct CDR3 sequences, more than 20% seen once, with more than 8.5% in the top ten. Caucasian individuals from Russia who were healthy and aged about 6 to 100 acted as donors. Each sample used at least 6.5 million PBMCs. The CDR3 runs 13 residues. V was pared by 4 bases and J by 5 bases, with 11 bases between. The germline V gene encodes CDR1 LNHNV and CDR2 YYDKDF (reference sequence). These same data were also listed under a study on T cells of mothers and their children. From that report: A few healthy Caucasian mothers served as donors, and their six children did as well. Slightly higher, non-significant overlap characterized related mother-child pairs relative to unrelated pairs.

The receptor's source is a boy between 5 and 17 years old in good health. The chain combines TRBV15 with TRBJ2-5; a weak D match, TRBD2 (5 bases). What was sequenced was blood. This CDR3 is CATSNSGWETQYF. The CDR3 coding sequence is TGTGCCACCAGCAACAGCGGTTGGGAGACCCAGTACTTC.